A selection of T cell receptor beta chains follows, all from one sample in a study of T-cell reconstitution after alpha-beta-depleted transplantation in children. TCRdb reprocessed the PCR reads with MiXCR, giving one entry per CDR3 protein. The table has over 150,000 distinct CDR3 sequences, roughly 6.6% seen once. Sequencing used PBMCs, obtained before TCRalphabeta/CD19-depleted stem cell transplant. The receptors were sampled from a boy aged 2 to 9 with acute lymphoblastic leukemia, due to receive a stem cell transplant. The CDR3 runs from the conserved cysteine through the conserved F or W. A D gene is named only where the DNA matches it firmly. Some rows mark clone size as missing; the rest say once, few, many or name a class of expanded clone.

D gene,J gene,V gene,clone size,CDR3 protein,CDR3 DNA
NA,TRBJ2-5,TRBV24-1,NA,CATSDLGQQETQYF,TGTGCCACCAGTGATTTGGGACAGCAAGAGACCCAGTACTTC
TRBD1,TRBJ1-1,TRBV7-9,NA,CASMGQGVSTEAFF,TGTGCCAGCATGGGACAGGGGGTGAGCACTGAAGCTTTCTTT
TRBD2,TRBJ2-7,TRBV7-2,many,CASRRLAGVNEQYF,TGTGCCAGCAGAAGACTAGCGGGAGTCAACGAGCAGTACTTC
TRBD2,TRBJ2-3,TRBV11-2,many,CASSLDPVFLAGVTDTQYF,TGTGCCAGCAGCTTAGACCCCGTTTTTCTCGCGGGAGTCACAGATACGCAGTATTTT
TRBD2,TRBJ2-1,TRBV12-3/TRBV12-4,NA,CAFSFGASGGPFYNEQFF,TGTGCCTTCAGTTTCGGGGCTAGCGGGGGGCCCTTTTACAATGAGCAGTTCTTC
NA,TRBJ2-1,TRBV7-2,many,CASSLRGDNEQFF,TGTGCCAGCAGCTTAAGGGGGGACAATGAGCAGTTCTTC
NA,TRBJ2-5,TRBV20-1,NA,CCARVQLETHYF,TGCTGTGCTAGAGTACAGCTAGAGACCCATTACTTC
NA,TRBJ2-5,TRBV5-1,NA,CASSFGGFGAGETQYF,TGCGCCAGCAGCTTTGGGGGATTTGGTGCAGGAGAGACCCAGTACTTC
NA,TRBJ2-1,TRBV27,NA,CASSLNRDGEQFF,TGTGCCAGCAGTTTAAACCGGGACGGTGAGCAGTTCTTC
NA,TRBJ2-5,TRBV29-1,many,CSVVVTQYF,TGCAGCGTCGTCGTGACCCAGTACTTC
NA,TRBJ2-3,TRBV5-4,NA,CASSLALTVDTQYF,TGTGCCAGCAGCTTGGCGTTGACAGTTGATACGCAGTATTTT
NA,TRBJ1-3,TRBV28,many,CASSYLSLGNTIYF,TGTGCCAGCAGTTATCTCTCGTTAGGGAACACCATATATTTT
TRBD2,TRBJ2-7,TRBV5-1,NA,CASSPMRRGADYEQYF,TGCGCCAGCAGCCCAATGAGGCGGGGGGCAGACTACGAGCAGTACTTC
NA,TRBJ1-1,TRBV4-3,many,CASSQEQGRTEAFF,TGCGCCAGCAGCCAAGAACAGGGTCGAACTGAAGCTTTCTTT
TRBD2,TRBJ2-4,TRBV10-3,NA,CAISGGRAASGVNIQYF,TGTGCCATCAGTGGTGGACGGGCGGCTAGCGGGGTAAACATTCAGTACTTC
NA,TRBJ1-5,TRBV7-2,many,CASSQQYSNQPQHF,TGTGCCAGCAGCCAACAGTATAGCAATCAGCCCCAGCATTTT
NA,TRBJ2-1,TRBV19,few,CASNPRDGDYNEQFF,TGTGCCAGTAATCCTCGGGACGGGGACTACAATGAGCAGTTCTTC
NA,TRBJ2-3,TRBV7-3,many,CASSSSGLANTDTQYF,TGTGCCAGCAGCTCCTCCGGCCTAGCCAACACAGATACGCAGTATTTT
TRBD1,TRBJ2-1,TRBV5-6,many,CASSEAGTGLYNEQFF,TGTGCCAGCAGCGAGGCCGGGACAGGGCTCTACAATGAGCAGTTCTTC
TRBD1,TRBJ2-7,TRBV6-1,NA,CASSKDRGLYEQYF,TGTGCCAGCAGTAAGGACAGGGGGCTCTACGAGCAGTACTTC
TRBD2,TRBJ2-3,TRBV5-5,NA,CASSYRWGGGPTDTQYF,TGTGCCAGCAGCTACCGATGGGGCGGGGGGCCCACAGATACGCAGTATTTT
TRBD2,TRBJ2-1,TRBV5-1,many,CASSPGPSGAYNEQFF,TGCGCCAGCAGCCCAGGCCCGAGCGGGGCCTACAATGAGCAGTTCTTC
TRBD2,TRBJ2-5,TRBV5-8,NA,CASSQGLAGGSLVETQYF,TGTGCCAGCAGCCAGGGACTAGCGGGGGGTAGCCTGGTGGAGACCCAGTACTTC
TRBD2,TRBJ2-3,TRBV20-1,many,CSASQASGRASGTDTQYF,TGCAGTGCTAGTCAGGCTAGCGGGAGGGCCTCTGGCACAGATACGCAGTATTTT
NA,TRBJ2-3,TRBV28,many,CASSPGGGLLSDTQYF,TGTGCCAGCAGTCCAGGTGGGGGGTTACTATCAGATACGCAGTATTTT
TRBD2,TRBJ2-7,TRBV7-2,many,CASSLVGLAGAEQYF,TGTGCCAGCAGCTTAGTGGGACTAGCGGGAGCCGAGCAGTACTTC
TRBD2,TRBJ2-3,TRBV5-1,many,CASSLRGLAADTQYF,TGCGCCAGCAGCTTGCGGGGACTAGCTGCAGATACGCAGTATTTT
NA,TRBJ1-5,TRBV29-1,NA,CSVRDQGFNQPQHF,TGCAGCGTTCGGGACCAGGGCTTCAATCAGCCCCAGCATTTT
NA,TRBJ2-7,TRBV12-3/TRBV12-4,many,CASKGGDYEQYF,TGTGCCAGCAAAGGGGGGGACTACGAGCAGTACTTC
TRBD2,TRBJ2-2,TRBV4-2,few,CASSPPLAGGSGELFF,TGTGCCAGCAGCCCCCCTCTAGCGGGAGGATCCGGGGAGCTGTTTTTT
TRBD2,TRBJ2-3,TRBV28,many,CASSATSGSFGTDTQYF,TGTGCCAGCAGCGCGACTAGCGGGAGTTTCGGCACAGATACGCAGTATTTT
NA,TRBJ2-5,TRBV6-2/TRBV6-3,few,CATRYGETQYF,TGTGCCACCCGGTATGGAGAGACCCAGTACTTC
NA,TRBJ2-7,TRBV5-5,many,CASSLAGTGLYEQYF,TGTGCCAGCAGTTTAGCCGGGACGGGACTCTACGAGCAGTACTTC
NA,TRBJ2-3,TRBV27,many,CASSLSTAGSANTQYF,TGTGCCAGCAGTTTATCTACCGCAGGGAGCGCAAATACGCAGTATTTT
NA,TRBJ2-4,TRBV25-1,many,CASSSTGIAKNIQYF,TGTGCCAGCAGTTCCACCGGGATAGCCAAAAACATTCAGTACTTC
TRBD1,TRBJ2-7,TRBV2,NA,CASSVTGVGASEQYF,TGTGCCAGCAGCGTTACAGGGGTCGGGGCCAGCGAGCAGTACTTC